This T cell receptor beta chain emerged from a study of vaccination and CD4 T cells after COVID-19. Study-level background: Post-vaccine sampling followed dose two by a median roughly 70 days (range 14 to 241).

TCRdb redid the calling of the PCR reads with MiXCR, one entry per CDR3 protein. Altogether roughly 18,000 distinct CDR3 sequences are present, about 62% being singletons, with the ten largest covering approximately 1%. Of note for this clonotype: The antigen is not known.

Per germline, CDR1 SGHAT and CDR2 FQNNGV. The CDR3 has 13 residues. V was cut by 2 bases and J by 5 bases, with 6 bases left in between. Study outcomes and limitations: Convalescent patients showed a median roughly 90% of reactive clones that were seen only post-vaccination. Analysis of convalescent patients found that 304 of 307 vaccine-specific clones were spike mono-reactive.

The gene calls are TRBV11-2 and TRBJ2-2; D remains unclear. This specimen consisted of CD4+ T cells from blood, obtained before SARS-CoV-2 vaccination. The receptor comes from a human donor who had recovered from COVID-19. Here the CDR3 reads CASSLIWTGELFF. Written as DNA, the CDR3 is TGTGCCAGCAGCTTAATTTGGACCGGGGAGCTGTTTTTT.